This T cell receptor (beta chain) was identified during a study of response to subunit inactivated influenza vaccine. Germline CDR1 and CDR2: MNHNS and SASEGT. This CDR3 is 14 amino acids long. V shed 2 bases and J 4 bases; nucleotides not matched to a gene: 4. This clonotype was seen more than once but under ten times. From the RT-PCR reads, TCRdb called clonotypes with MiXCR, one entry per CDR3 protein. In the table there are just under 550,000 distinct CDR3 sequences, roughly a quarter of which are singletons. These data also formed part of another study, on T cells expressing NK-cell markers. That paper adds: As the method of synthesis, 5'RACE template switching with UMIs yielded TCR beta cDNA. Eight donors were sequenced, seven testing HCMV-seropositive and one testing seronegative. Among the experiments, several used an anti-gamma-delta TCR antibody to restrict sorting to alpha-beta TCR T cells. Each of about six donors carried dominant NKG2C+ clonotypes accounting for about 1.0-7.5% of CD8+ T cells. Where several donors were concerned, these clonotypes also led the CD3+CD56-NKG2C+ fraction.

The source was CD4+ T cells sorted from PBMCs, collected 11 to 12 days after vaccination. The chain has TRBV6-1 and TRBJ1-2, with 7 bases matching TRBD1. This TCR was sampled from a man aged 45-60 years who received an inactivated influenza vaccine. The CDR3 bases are TGTGCCAGCAGTGAAAAGGGGGCCTCCTATGGCTACACCTTC. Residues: CASSEKGASYGYTF.